The T cell receptor (beta chain) under discussion was sequenced for a study of blood T cell repertoires in COVID-19. Overall study: The samples span acute and convalescent COVID-19 from the United States, Italy and Spain. Sources were T cells, B-cell-depleted T cells, or PBMCs; the material itself was cDNA or gDNA.

In the authors' workflow: How many nucleated cells were present was estimated from reference gene primer amplification. Repertoires were generated with immunoSEQ multiplex PCR, while TCRdb's copy carries only in-frame clones and drops some. V and J calls and clone size are given by that table; D and trimming were obtained from the DNA. In the table there are over 65,000 clones, approximately 80% of which are singletons. V lost 4 bases and J lost 0, with 14 bases in between. CDR3 length: 17 amino acids. Germline loops: CDR1 SGHRS, CDR2 YFSETQ. The specimen sequenced was peripheral blood. V usage is TRBV5-1 and J usage is TRBJ1-6; no firm D call. This clonotype was sampled from a man at least 80 years old with active COVID-19. The CDR3 sequence is CASSPTSTGSYNSPLHF. The DNA of the CDR3 is TGCGCCAGCAGCCCAACCTCCACCGGCTCCTATAATTCACCCCTCCACTTT. Full variable domain (remainder filled in from reference TRBV5-1 and TRBJ1-6): KAGVTQTPRYLIKTRGQQVTLSCSPISGHRSVSWYQQTPGQGLQFLFEYFSETQRNKGNFPGRFSGRQFSNSRSEMNVSTLELGDSALYLCASSPTSTGSYNSPLHFGNGTRLTVT.